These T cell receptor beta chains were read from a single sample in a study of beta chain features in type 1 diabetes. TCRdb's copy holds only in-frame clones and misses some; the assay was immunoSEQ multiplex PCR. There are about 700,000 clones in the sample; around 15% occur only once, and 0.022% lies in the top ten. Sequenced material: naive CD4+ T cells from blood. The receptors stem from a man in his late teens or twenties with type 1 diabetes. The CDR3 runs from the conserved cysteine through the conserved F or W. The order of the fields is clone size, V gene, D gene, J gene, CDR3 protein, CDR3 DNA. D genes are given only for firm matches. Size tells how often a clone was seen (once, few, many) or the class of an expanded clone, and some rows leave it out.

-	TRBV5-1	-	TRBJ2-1	CASSPFSGSNNEQFF	TGCGCCAGCAGCCCCTTCTCTGGAAGTAACAATGAGCAGTTCTTC
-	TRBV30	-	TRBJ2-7	CAWSLGAAAPYEQYF	TGTGCCTGGAGCCTAGGGGCAGCTGCTCCCTACGAGCAGTACTTC
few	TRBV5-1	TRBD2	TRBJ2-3	CASSSVLAGGPDTQYF	TGCGCCAGCAGCTCAGTCCTAGCGGGGGGACCAGATACGCAGTATTTT
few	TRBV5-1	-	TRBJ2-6	CASSRASGANVLTF	TGCGCCAGCAGCAGAGCCTCTGGGGCCAACGTCCTGACTTTC
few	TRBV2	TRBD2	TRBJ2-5	CASSETSGPPWYF	TGTGCCAGCAGTGAGACTAGCGGCCCGCCGTGGTACTTC
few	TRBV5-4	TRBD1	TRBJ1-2	CASSLPGGGYGYTF	TGTGCCAGCAGCTTGCCAGGGGGTGGCTATGGCTACACCTTC
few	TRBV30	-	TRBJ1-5	CAWNGPNQPQHF	TGTGCCTGGAATGGCCCCAATCAGCCCCAGCATTTT
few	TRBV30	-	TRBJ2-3	CAWSAGQETQYF	TGTGCCTGGAGTGCCGGCCAAGAGACGCAGTATTTT
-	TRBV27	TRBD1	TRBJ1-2	CASSPARDSYGYTF	TGTGCCAGCAGTCCCGCCAGGGACAGCTATGGCTACACCTTC
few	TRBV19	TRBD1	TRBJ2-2	CASSLGQGRAGELFF	TGTGCCAGTAGTCTCGGACAGGGTAGGGCCGGGGAGCTGTTTTTT
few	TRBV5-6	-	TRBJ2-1	CASSYQANGPEGEQFF	TGTGCCAGCAGCTACCAGGCGAATGGGCCTGAGGGTGAGCAGTTCTTC
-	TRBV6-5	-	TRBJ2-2	CASSWQNTGELFF	TGTGCCAGCAGTTGGCAGAACACCGGGGAGCTGTTTTTT
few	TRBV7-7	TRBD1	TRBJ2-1	CASSSNPQGDQFF	TGTGCTAGCAGCTCTAACCCACAGGGGGATCAGTTCTTC
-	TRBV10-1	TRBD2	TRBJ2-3	CASSDGAGGQQDTQYF	TGCGCCAGCAGTGACGGAGCGGGGGGGCAGCAAGATACGCAGTATTTT
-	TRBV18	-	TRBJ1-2	CASSPGQEYGYTF	TGTGCCAGCTCACCGGGACAAGAATATGGCTACACCTTC
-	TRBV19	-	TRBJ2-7	CASSWQGSSYEQYF	TGTGCCAGTAGTTGGCAGGGAAGCTCCTACGAGCAGTACTTC
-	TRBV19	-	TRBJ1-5	CASSILRSGWPQHF	TGTGCCAGTAGTATACTAAGGTCTGGGTGGCCCCAGCATTTT
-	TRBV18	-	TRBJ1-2	CASSPLDLTFANYGYTF	TGTGCCAGCTCACCACTGGACCTCACATTTGCTAACTATGGCTACACCTTC
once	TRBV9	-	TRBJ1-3	CASSVGGLAGNTIYF	TGTGCCAGCAGCGTAGGGGGTTTGGCTGGAAACACCATATATTTT
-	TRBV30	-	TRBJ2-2	CTWSTYTGELFF	TGTACCTGGAGTACGTACACCGGGGAGCTGTTTTTT
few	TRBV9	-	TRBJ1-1	CASSVVGGAGRSEAFF	TGTGCCAGCAGCGTAGTAGGTGGGGCCGGGAGGTCTGAAGCTTTCTTT
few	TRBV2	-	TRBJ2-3	CASRSGWSSSTDTQYF	TGTGCCAGCCGCTCAGGGTGGTCTTCTAGCACAGATACGCAGTATTTT
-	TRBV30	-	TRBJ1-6	CAWDSLSYNSPLHF	TGTGCCTGGGACAGCCTCTCCTATAATTCACCCCTCCACTTT
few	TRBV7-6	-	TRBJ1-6	CASSFPTSYNSPLHF	TGTGCCAGCAGCTTCCCGACATCCTATAATTCACCCCTCCACTTT
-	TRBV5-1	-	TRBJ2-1	CASSLGGEYNEQFF	TGCGCCAGCAGCTTGGGCGGGGAATACAATGAGCAGTTCTTC
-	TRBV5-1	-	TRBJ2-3	CASAPRAGTGSTDTQYF	TGCGCCAGCGCCCCCCGAGCCGGAACGGGGAGCACAGATACGCAGTATTTT
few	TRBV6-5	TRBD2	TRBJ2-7	CASSLLAGLYEQYF	TGTGCCAGCAGTTTACTAGCGGGCCTCTACGAGCAGTACTTC
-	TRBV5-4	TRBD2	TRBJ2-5	CASSLPRSGGQETQYF	TGTGCCAGCAGCTTGCCCCGTAGCGGGGGCCAAGAGACCCAGTACTTC
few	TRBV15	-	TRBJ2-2	CATSRDANAGRANTGELFF	TGTGCCACCAGCAGAGATGCCAACGCGGGTCGCGCGAACACCGGGGAGCTGTTTTTT
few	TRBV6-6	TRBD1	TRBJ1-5	CASSQQGNNQPQHF	TGTGCCAGCAGTCAACAGGGGAACAATCAGCCCCAGCATTTT
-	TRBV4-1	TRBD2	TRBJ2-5	CASSQVPALAGVWETQYF	TGCGCCAGCAGCCAAGTCCCGGCGCTAGCGGGGGTTTGGGAGACCCAGTACTTC
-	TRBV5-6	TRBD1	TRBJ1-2	CASIPGQGYGYTF	TGTGCCAGCATCCCGGGACAGGGATATGGCTACACCTTC
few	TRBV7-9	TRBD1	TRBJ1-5	CASSLGQGAGQPQHF	TGTGCCAGCAGCTTAGGACAGGGAGCAGGACAGCCCCAGCATTTT
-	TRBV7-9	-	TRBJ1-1	CASSQNTEAFF	TGTGCCAGCAGCCAGAACACTGAAGCTTTCTTT
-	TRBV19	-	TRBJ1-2	CASSSGDQLPLDYGYTF	TGTGCCAGTAGTTCCGGGGACCAACTACCTCTGGACTATGGCTACACCTTC
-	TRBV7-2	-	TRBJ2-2	CASSSDTGELFF	TGTGCCAGCAGCTCCGACACCGGGGAGCTGTTTTTT
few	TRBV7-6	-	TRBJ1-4	CASSFGFDGEKLFF	TGTGCCAGCAGCTTCGGTTTTGACGGCGAAAAACTGTTTTTT
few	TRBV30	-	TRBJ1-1	CACGNRVLLGAFF	TGTGCCTGTGGGAATAGGGTCCTTCTCGGAGCTTTCTTT
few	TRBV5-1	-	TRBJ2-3	CASSFRGVSSGNTDTQYF	TGCGCCAGCAGCTTCCGCGGGGTTAGCTCCGGAAACACAGATACGCAGTATTTT
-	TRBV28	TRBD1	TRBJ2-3	CASSSSYRGGTDTQYF	TGTGCCAGCAGTTCTTCATACAGGGGGGGCACAGATACGCAGTATTTT
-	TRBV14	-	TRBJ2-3	CASGPGGTDTQYF	TGTGCCAGCGGTCCCGGGGGTACAGATACGCAGTATTTT
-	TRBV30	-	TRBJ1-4	CAWGGEKLFF	TGTGCCTGGGGGGGTGAAAAACTGTTTTTT
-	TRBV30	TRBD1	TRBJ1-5	CAWSDGQGPYQPQHF	TGTGCCTGGAGTGATGGACAGGGGCCTTATCAGCCCCAGCATTTT
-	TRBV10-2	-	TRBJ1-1	CASSMTVNTEAFF	TGCGCCAGCAGCATGACAGTGAACACTGAAGCTTTCTTT
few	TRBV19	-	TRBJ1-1	CASSIDRENTEAFF	TGTGCCAGTAGTATAGATCGAGAGAACACTGAAGCTTTCTTT
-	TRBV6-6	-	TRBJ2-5	CASSFVTGEQETQYF	TGTGCCAGCAGTTTCGTAACGGGGGAGCAAGAGACCCAGTACTTC
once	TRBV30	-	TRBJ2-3	CAWSVPTAADTQYF	TGTGCCTGGTCCGTCCCTACCGCGGCAGATACGCAGTATTTT
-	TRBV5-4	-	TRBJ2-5	CASSLVGQETQYF	TGTGCCAGCAGCCTGGTAGGACAAGAGACCCAGTACTTC
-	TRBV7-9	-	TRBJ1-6	CASSLDLNSPLHF	TGTGCCAGCAGCTTAGATCTTAATTCACCCCTCCACTTT
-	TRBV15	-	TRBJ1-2	CATSRPAVYGYTF	TGTGCCACCAGCAGGCCGGCAGTGTATGGCTACACCTTC
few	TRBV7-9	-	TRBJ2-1	CASSLESMGLDEQFF	TGTGCCAGCAGCTTAGAAAGTATGGGTCTCGATGAGCAGTTCTTC
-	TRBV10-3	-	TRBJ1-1	CAISVTGSDTEAFF	TGTGCCATCAGTGTAACGGGTAGTGACACTGAAGCTTTCTTT
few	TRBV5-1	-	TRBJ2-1	CASSQLGLNEQFF	TGCGCCAGCAGTCAGTTGGGGTTGAATGAGCAGTTCTTC
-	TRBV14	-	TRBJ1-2	CASSQDMADYGYTF	TGTGCCAGCAGCCAAGATATGGCAGACTATGGCTACACCTTC